This T cell receptor (beta chain) was obtained from a study of blood T cell repertoires in COVID-19. For the study at large: Donors in the United States, Italy and Spain gave samples during acute or convalescent COVID-19.

The protocol was immunoSEQ multiplex PCR, while the TCRdb copy is restricted to in-frame clones and leaves out a portion. This sample has over 110,000 clones; about 80% occur once, and the top ten carry roughly 3.7%. This CDR3 is built from 15 residues. Losses at the gene ends were 7 bases for V and 3 bases for J; bases not matched to a gene: 9. Germline V gene lookup returns CDR1 SGHRS and CDR2 YFSETQ. This sequence originates from a middle-aged man in a cohort exposed to, infected with or recovered from COVID-19 (not recorded which). The chain is built from TRBV5-1 and TRBJ2-3; 9 nucleotides line up with TRBD2. Sequencing used PBMCs or T cells enriched from blood (not recorded which). CDR3 sequence: CASHSGSGGTDTQYF. The CDR3 coding sequence is TGCGCCAGCCATAGCGGGAGTGGTGGAACAGATACGCAGTATTTT.